Each of the 8 T cell receptor beta chains below was sequenced from the same sample in a study of identical twins. TCRdb reanalysed the 5' RACE reads using MiXCR and keeps one entry per CDR3 protein. The sample consists of about 690,000 distinct CDR3 sequences, roughly 6.2% of them appearing once. Sequencing used naive T cells sorted from blood. The receptors derive from a young man in good health.

On this clonotype: A read error may account for a junction end that differs from germline. This chain joins TRBV12-3 or TRBV12-4 and TRBJ2-4, with 10 bases that match TRBD1. This CDR3 has 17 amino acids. CDR3 in DNA: TGTGCCAACAGTTTTTTGGGGACAGGGGTTCTTAAAAACATTCAGTACTTC. It is translated as CANSFLGTGVLKNIQYF.

This clonotype was observed many times. The V gene is TRBV5-5, the J gene TRBJ1-2; 10 nucleotides match TRBD1. The ends lost 4 bases at V and 4 bases at J; junction bases unmatched: 1. Germline V gene lookup returns CDR1 SGHKS and CDR2 YYEKEE (reference sequence). This CDR3 is built from 13 residues. CDR3 in amino acids: CASSGTGAYGYTF. For the CDR3, the DNA is TGTGCCAGCAGCGGGACAGGGGCCTATGGCTACACCTTC.

Many counts were recorded for this clonotype. The rearrangement joins TRBV7-2 to TRBJ1-3, with D perhaps matching TRBD1 (5 bases). The CDR3 length is 15 residues. V was clipped by 7 bases and J by 0 bases, with 13 bases between them. CDR1 and CDR2 (germline): SGHTA, FQGNSA. DNA of the CDR3: TGTGCCAGCACCCCGTGGGGGAGCTCTGGAAACACCATATATTTT. Residues: CASTPWGSSGNTIYF.

This clonotype was seen a few times. The DNA of the CDR3 is TGTGCCAGCAGTTACTTTATTTTGGGCGGGACGAACACCGGGGAGCTGTTTTTT. Translation: CASSYFILGGTNTGELFF. The chain joins TRBV6-2 or TRBV6-3 to TRBJ2-2; TRBD2 is a possible D gene (6 bases). The CDR3 loop spans 18 amino acids. V shed 1 base and J shed 0 bases, with 15 bases lying between them. In germline, CDR1 is MNHEY, CDR2 SVGEGT.

In this sample, this clonotype turned up a few times. The rearrangement joins TRBV7-9 to TRBJ1-6, with D perhaps TRBD1 (5 bases). V shed 0 bases and J shed 6 bases, with 15 bases lying between them. The CDR3 extends over 17 amino acids. Germline V gene lookup returns CDR1 SEHNR and CDR2 FQNEAQ (reference sequence). CDR3 residues: CASSLACPGVCNSPLHF. CDR3 bases: TGTGCCAGCAGCTTAGCGTGCCCGGGGGTTTGTAATTCACCCCTCCACTTT.

This clonotype came up a few times. V usage is TRBV19 and J usage is TRBJ2-2; D is unclear. Germline values: CDR1 LNHDA, CDR2 SQIVND (reference sequence). CDR3 length equals 13 residues. In DNA, the CDR3 is TGTGCGAGTGATACAGCGAACACCGGGGAGCTGTTTTTT. This sequence encodes CASDTANTGELFF.

This clonotype was recorded at least ten times. V is TRBV12-3 or TRBV12-4 and J is TRBJ1-5; TRBD1 might be the D (6 bases). V was shortened by 7 bases and J by 7 bases, with 17 bases between the two germline ends. The CDR3 runs to 14 residues. The CDR3 coding sequence is TGTGCCAGCAACTTAGGGGGACTTGGGCAGCCCCAGCATTTT. Translating it yields CASNLGGLGQPQHF.

This clonotype was seen only a few times. The chain joins TRBV28 to TRBJ1-2; 9 positions match TRBD1. Unmatched junction bases numbered 12, after V lost 10 bases and J lost 9 bases. The CDR3 loop spans 13 amino acids. The V gene's germline CDR1 is MDHEN and CDR2 SYDVKM. In nucleotides, the CDR3 is TGTGCCATCTGGGGGGGGACAGGGAAGCGCTACACCTTC. It encodes CAIWGGTGKRYTF.